The 8 T cell receptor beta chains given below trace back to one sample, sequenced in a study of T-cell memory formation after mild COVID-19. Each CDR3 protein is one row after TCRdb ran MiXCR on the 5' RACE reads. The sample contains under 400,000 distinct CDR3 sequences, under 30% of which appear only once. The sample comprised PBMCs or a T cell subset sorted from them (not recorded which). All receptors come from an adult woman who had mild COVID-19 (a few samples of this study predate the infection). Cell type and time point are not known.

This clonotype was seen only a few times. The CDR3 nucleotides read TGTGCCAGCAGCAGAGCCGTCTCCTACAATGAGCAGTTCTTC. This encodes CASSRAVSYNEQFF. V and J are TRBV7-9 and TRBJ2-1; D gene uncertain. The germline V and J ends were trimmed by 5 bases and 0 bases, with 8 bases remaining between them. The CDR3 length is 14 residues. CDR1 and CDR2 from the germline V gene are SEHNR and FQNEAQ (reference sequence).

There are a few counts of this clonotype. V gene TRBV6-5 combines with J gene TRBJ2-7, with D possibly being TRBD1 (5 bases). The CDR3 extends over 16 amino acids. Germline lookup yields CDR1 MNHEY and CDR2 SVGAGI. V was pared by 2 bases and J by 4 bases, with 18 bases between. CDR3 sequence: CASSYADLDNSYEQYF. CDR3 coding DNA: TGTGCCAGCAGTTACGCCGATTTGGACAATTCGTACGAGCAGTACTTC.

This clonotype was picked up a small number of times. The rearrangement joins TRBV4-2 to TRBJ2-1; no definite D call. The length of the CDR3 is 11 residues. In germline, CDR1 is LGHNA, CDR2 YNFKEQ. Trimming stripped 4 bases from V and 5 bases from J, with 3 bases between. CDR3 sequence reads: CASSPDNEQFF. CDR3 DNA sequence: TGTGCCAGCAGCCCGGACAATGAGCAGTTCTTC.

This chain links TRBV7-2 with TRBJ2-5; TRBD2 aligns across 12 bases. V trimming: 4 bases; J trimming: 5 bases; junction bases outside the gene matches: 5. The CDR3 sequence is 15 residues long. Germline V CDR1 and CDR2: SGHTA, FQGNSA. The CDR3 sequence: CASSSYGTSGETQYF. CDR3 coding DNA: TGTGCCAGCAGCTCCTACGGGACTAGCGGGGAGACCCAGTACTTC. Drawing the rest from reference TRBV7-2 and TRBJ2-5, the complete variable domain is GAGVSQSPSNKVTEKGKDVELRCDPISGHTALYWYRQSLGQGLEFLIYFQGNSAPDKSGLPSDRFSAERTGGSVSTLTIQRTQQEDSAVYLCASSSYGTSGETQYFGPGTRLLVL.

The chain joins TRBV5-1 to TRBJ2-1; no clear D gene. The CDR3 has 15 residues. V was shortened by 1 base and J by 2 bases, with 10 bases between the two germline ends. CDR1 is SGHRS and CDR2 is YFSETQ in the germline V gene. Here the CDR3 reads CASSLPYPAYNEQFF. CDR3 in DNA: TGCGCCAGCAGCTTGCCCTACCCTGCCTACAATGAGCAGTTCTTC. The full variable domain, its missing parts supplied by reference TRBV5-1 and TRBJ2-1, is KAGVTQTPRYLIKTRGQQVTLSCSPISGHRSVSWYQQTPGQGLQFLFEYFSETQRNKGNFPGRFSGRQFSNSRSEMNVSTLELGDSALYLCASSLPYPAYNEQFFGPGTRLTVL.

The gene calls are TRBV11-3 and TRBJ2-1; TRBD1 aligns across 11 bases. The ends lost 5 bases at V and 1 base at J; junction bases unmatched: 4. CDR1 and CDR2 from the germline V gene are SGHNT and YENEEA. The length of the CDR3 is 16 residues. The CDR3 region has the DNA TGTGCCAGCAGCGACCGGGACAGGGGGTCCTACAATGAGCAGTTCTTC. It is translated as CASSDRDRGSYNEQFF. Full variable domain (remainder filled in from reference TRBV11-3 and TRBJ2-1): EAGVVQSPRYKIIEKKQPVAFWCNPISGHNTLYWYLQNLGQGPELLIRYENEEAVDDSQLPKDRFSAERLKGVDSTLKIQPAELGDSAVYLCASSDRDRGSYNEQFFGPGTRLTVL.

This clonotype was found a few times. This rearrangement joins TRBV13 to TRBJ2-4; D is possibly TRBD2 (7 bases). Germline V gene lookup returns CDR1 PRHDT and CDR2 FYEKMQ (reference sequence). CDR3 length equals 17 residues. V lost 3 bases to trimming and J lost 4 bases, with 19 bases between them. As DNA, the CDR3 is TGTGCCAGCAGCTTTACATCGGGGGGCCGGAAAAAAAACATTCAGTACTTC. It codes for CASSFTSGGRKKNIQYF.

This clonotype was seen a handful of times. The chain recombines TRBV19 with TRBJ2-7; D perhaps matches TRBD1 (5 bases). Trimming removed 6 bases at V and 3 bases at J, with 21 bases between. Germline V gives CDR1 LNHDA, CDR2 SQIVND (reference sequence). The CDR3 is 16 amino acids. The CDR3 here is CASSSGPGRALYEQYF. The CDR3 DNA reads TGTGCCAGTAGCAGTGGCCCGGGCAGGGCCCTCTACGAGCAGTACTTC. The variable domain in full, completed from reference TRBV19 and TRBJ2-7, reads DGGITQSPKYLFRKEGQNVTLSCEQNLNHDAMYWYRQDPGQGLRLIYYSQIVNDFQKGDIAEGYSVSREKKESFPLTVTSAQKNPTAFYLCASSSGPGRALYEQYFGPGTRLTVT.